This paragraph reports one TCR beta chain. The data derive from a study of shared clonotypes between healthy human individuals. Assay: immunoSEQ multiplex PCR; the TCRdb copy retains only in-frame clones and omits some. This sample carries about 680,000 clones, around 78% of them seen once, and the ten largest clones take roughly 1.9%. Between the trimmed V and J ends, which lost 5 bases and 8 bases, there was a span of 12 bases. The CDR3 sequence is 12 residues long. CDR1 is MNHEY, CDR2 SVGAGI, per germline. This TCR was recovered from a woman under 40 in good health. The chain is built from TRBV6-5 and TRBJ1-2, with D possibly matching TRBD1 (6 bases). Sequenced input: memory CD4+ T cells sorted from blood. The sample's subset: CD45RA-negative fraction. Here the CDR3 DNA reads TGTGCCAGCAGTACAGGGTTGGAAGGCTACACCTTC. As protein: CASSTGLEGYTF.